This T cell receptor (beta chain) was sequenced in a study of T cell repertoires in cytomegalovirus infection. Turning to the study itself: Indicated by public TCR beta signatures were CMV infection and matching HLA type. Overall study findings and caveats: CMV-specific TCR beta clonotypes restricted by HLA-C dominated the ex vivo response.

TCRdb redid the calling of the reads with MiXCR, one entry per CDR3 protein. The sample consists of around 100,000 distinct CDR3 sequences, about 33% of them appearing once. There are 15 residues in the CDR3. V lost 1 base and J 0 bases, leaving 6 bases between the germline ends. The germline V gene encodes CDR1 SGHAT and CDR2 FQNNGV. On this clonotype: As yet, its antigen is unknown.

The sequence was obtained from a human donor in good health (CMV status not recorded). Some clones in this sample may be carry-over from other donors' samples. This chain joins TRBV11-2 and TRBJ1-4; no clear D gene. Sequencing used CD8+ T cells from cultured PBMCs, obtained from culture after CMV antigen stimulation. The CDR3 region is CASSLGAATNEKLFF. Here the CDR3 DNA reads TGTGCCAGCAGCTTAGGGGCAGCAACTAATGAAAAACTGTTTTTT.